A selection of T cell receptor beta chains follows, all from one sample in a study of radiotherapy plus CTLA-4 blockade in lung cancer. The method was immunoSEQ multiplex PCR; TCRdb's version includes in-frame clones alone and lacks a portion of them. The table includes fewer than 100,000 clones, about 84% detected once. Sample: peripheral blood, taken from a patient treated with radiotherapy plus ipilimumab. The receptor set was obtained from a human donor with non-small cell lung cancer who had stable disease on radiotherapy plus ipilimumab. The CDR3 runs from the conserved cysteine through the conserved F or W. A D gene is named only where the DNA matches it firmly. Size tells how often a clone was seen (once, few, many) or the class of an expanded clone, and some rows leave it out.

abundance	v_gene	j_gene	d_gene	CDR3aa	CDR3nt
once	TRBV7-3	TRBJ2-3	TRBD2	CASSFEASGYTDTQYF	TGTGCCAGCAGCTTTGAGGCTAGCGGGTACACAGATACGCAGTATTTT
.	TRBV7-6	TRBJ1-2	.	CASSASQGGGYTF	TGTGCCAGCAGCGCCTCGCAGGGAGGCGGCTACACCTTC
.	TRBV28	TRBJ1-5	.	CASTGRGTGSNQPQHF	TGTGCCAGCACAGGGAGGGGGACCGGGAGCAATCAGCCCCAGCATTTT
few	TRBV18	TRBJ2-7	TRBD2	CASSLQSGRAGEQYF	TGTGCCAGCTCACTCCAAAGCGGGAGGGCTGGGGAGCAGTACTTC
.	TRBV6-5	TRBJ2-2	.	CASSPYPGSGELFF	TGTGCCAGCAGTCCCTATCCAGGGAGCGGGGAGCTGTTTTTT
.	TRBV18	TRBJ1-1	.	CASSRWNTEAFF	TGTGCCAGCTCTCGATGGAACACTGAAGCTTTCTTT
.	TRBV27	TRBJ2-1	.	CASSPTRVDEQFF	TGTGCCAGCAGTCCCACTAGAGTTGATGAGCAGTTCTTC
.	TRBV12-5	TRBJ2-1	.	CASGVEFYNEQFF	TGTGCTAGTGGCGTAGAATTCTACAATGAGCAGTTCTTC
.	TRBV19	TRBJ2-1	TRBD1	CASSTGTGGSSYNEQFF	TGTGCCAGTAGTACGGGGACAGGGGGTAGCTCCTACAATGAGCAGTTCTTC
few	TRBV6-6	TRBJ1-3	.	CASIQGGGNTIYF	TGTGCCAGCATCCAGGGAGGTGGAAACACCATATATTTT
few	TRBV28	TRBJ2-7	.	CATHSAYEQYF	TGTGCCACCCACAGTGCCTACGAGCAGTACTTC
.	TRBV5-1	TRBJ2-3	.	CASSPSLIGSTDTQYF	TGCGCCAGCAGCCCGTCTCTGATAGGCAGCACAGATACGCAGTATTTT
.	TRBV29-1	TRBJ1-4	.	CSVMFPWANEKLFF	TGCAGCGTGATGTTCCCATGGGCTAATGAAAAACTGTTTTTT
.	TRBV15	TRBJ2-4	.	CATSLPLGGNIQYF	TGTGCCACCAGCTTGCCCTTGGGGGGAAACATTCAGTACTTC
.	TRBV27	TRBJ1-1	.	CASSPRPLTEAFF	TGTGCCAGCAGTCCCAGGCCCCTCACTGAAGCTTTCTTT
.	TRBV30	TRBJ2-1	TRBD2	CAWSVLAGGQDEQFF	TGTGCCTGGAGTGTGTTAGCGGGGGGGCAGGATGAGCAGTTCTTC
.	TRBV7-9	TRBJ1-5	.	CASSLGVLDQPQHF	TGTGCCAGCAGCTTAGGGGTTCTTGATCAGCCCCAGCATTTT
.	TRBV2	TRBJ2-7	TRBD1	CASSIYPGQPYF	TGTGCCAGCAGTATATATCCGGGACAGCCCTACTTC
.	TRBV15	TRBJ2-3	.	CATSRVGSDTQYF	TGTGCCACCAGCAGAGTGGGGTCAGATACGCAGTATTTT
.	TRBV20-1	TRBJ1-1	.	CRVPSDAFF	TGCAGGGTCCCGTCGGATGCTTTCTTT
.	TRBV7-3	TRBJ2-2	.	CASGLYTGELFF	TGTGCCAGCGGACTATACACCGGGGAGCTGTTTTTT
.	TRBV5-4	TRBJ1-1	.	CASSKGPNTEAFF	TGTGCCAGCAGCAAGGGACCGAACACTGAAGCTTTCTTT
.	TRBV10-3	TRBJ2-7	TRBD1	CAISEGGWGDRGDEQYF	TGTGCCATCAGTGAAGGCGGGTGGGGGGACAGGGGAGACGAGCAGTACTTC
.	TRBV6-6	TRBJ2-3	.	CASRSLADTQYF	TGTGCCAGCAGAAGTCTAGCAGATACGCAGTATTTT
.	TRBV5-5	TRBJ2-1	.	CASSLLVLGYNEQFF	TGTGCCAGCAGCTTGTTGGTCTTAGGCTACAATGAGCAGTTCTTC
.	TRBV4-1	TRBJ2-6	.	CASSQDRAGLSSGANVLTF	TGCGCCAGCAGCCAAGATCGGGCCGGACTCAGCTCTGGGGCCAACGTCCTGACTTTC
few	TRBV6-5	TRBJ1-1	TRBD1	CASSYRGTGSTEAFF	TGTGCCAGCAGTTACCGAGGGACAGGGAGTACTGAAGCTTTCTTT
.	TRBV18	TRBJ2-3	.	CASSPPADTQYF	TGTGCCAGCTCACCACCGGCAGATACGCAGTATTTT
.	TRBV5-1	TRBJ2-7	TRBD1	CASSGGTGGEQYF	TGCGCCAGCAGCGGGGGGACAGGGGGCGAGCAGTACTTC
few	TRBV30	TRBJ1-1	.	CAWSVGGHKNTEAFF	TGTGCCTGGAGTGTGGGGGGACACAAGAACACTGAAGCTTTCTTT
.	TRBV5-1	TRBJ1-2	.	CASTLDGAKGYTF	TGCGCCAGCACCCTGGACGGGGCTAAGGGCTACACCTTC